The rows below give T cell receptor beta chains drawn from one sample of a study of post-analysis software for immune sequencing data. From the PCR reads, TCRdb called clonotypes with MiXCR, one entry per CDR3 protein. The sample lists about 620,000 distinct CDR3 sequences, roughly 46% occurring once. The sequenced sample was blood. These receptors were obtained from a girl between 10 and 17 years old with multiple sclerosis. Both conserved end residues are trimmed from each CDR3. The order of the fields is CDR3 length, J gene, V gene, CDR3 protein.

CDR3 length: 12; J gene: TRBJ1-1; V gene: TRBV6-1; CDR3 protein: ASSTQARDTEAF
CDR3 length: 15; J gene: TRBJ1-2; V gene: TRBV10-3; CDR3 protein: AISPARGQGRGDGYT
CDR3 length: 10; J gene: TRBJ1-2; V gene: TRBV29-1; CDR3 protein: SVSGSNYGYT
CDR3 length: 14; J gene: TRBJ2-2; V gene: TRBV3-1; CDR3 protein: ASSQDPGVNTGELF
CDR3 length: 12; J gene: TRBJ2-4; V gene: TRBV20-1; CDR3 protein: SLRRRLAKNIQY
CDR3 length: 13; J gene: TRBJ1-2; V gene: TRBV11-2; CDR3 protein: ASSSRQGVNYGYT
CDR3 length: 13; J gene: TRBJ2-1; V gene: TRBV5-1; CDR3 protein: ASRLFSGGGNEQF
CDR3 length: 12; J gene: TRBJ1-2; V gene: TRBV7-9; CDR3 protein: ASSLSTGLNGYT
CDR3 length: 12; J gene: TRBJ2-5; V gene: TRBV9; CDR3 protein: ASSAGGEQETQY
CDR3 length: 13; J gene: TRBJ2-5; V gene: TRBV4-1; CDR3 protein: ASSQDGREIETQY
CDR3 length: 9; J gene: TRBJ1-2; V gene: TRBV12-3/TRBV12-4; CDR3 protein: ASSARGGYT
CDR3 length: 12; J gene: TRBJ2-5; V gene: TRBV6-5; CDR3 protein: ASSYLASGETQY
CDR3 length: 15; J gene: TRBJ2-5; V gene: TRBV5-1; CDR3 protein: ASSLAGQGSGQETQY
CDR3 length: 14; J gene: TRBJ2-3; V gene: TRBV5-1; CDR3 protein: ASSLELAGGRGTQY
CDR3 length: 12; J gene: TRBJ2-5; V gene: TRBV6-5; CDR3 protein: ASSTFGQMGTQY
CDR3 length: 12; J gene: TRBJ1-6; V gene: TRBV6-5; CDR3 protein: ASSQSDINSPLH
CDR3 length: 12; J gene: TRBJ2-7; V gene: TRBV5-1; CDR3 protein: ASSLVPLDHEQY
CDR3 length: 12; J gene: TRBJ1-4; V gene: TRBV10-3; CDR3 protein: AISEGRGREKLF
CDR3 length: 13; J gene: TRBJ1-2; V gene: TRBV7-9; CDR3 protein: ASSLSVRGSRGYT
CDR3 length: 13; J gene: TRBJ1-5; V gene: TRBV15; CDR3 protein: ATSSRTGSVQPQH
CDR3 length: 15; J gene: TRBJ2-1; V gene: TRBV5-1; CDR3 protein: ASSLGLRVSGYNEQF
CDR3 length: 12; J gene: TRBJ2-3; V gene: TRBV20-1; CDR3 protein: SARDRGQWYTQY
CDR3 length: 13; J gene: TRBJ2-1; V gene: TRBV27; CDR3 protein: ASSLAASSYNEQF
CDR3 length: 16; J gene: TRBJ2-6; V gene: TRBV7-9; CDR3 protein: ASSLGQGGLTGANVLT
CDR3 length: 11; J gene: TRBJ1-2; V gene: TRBV28; CDR3 protein: ASRLQGRDGYT
CDR3 length: 12; J gene: NA; V gene: TRBV6-6; CDR3 protein: ASSYSLNEQTQY
CDR3 length: 13; J gene: TRBJ2-1; V gene: TRBV4-1; CDR3 protein: ASSQDWTGTNEQF
CDR3 length: 10; J gene: TRBJ2-7; V gene: TRBV28; CDR3 protein: ASTRSSYEQY
CDR3 length: 11; J gene: TRBJ2-5; V gene: TRBV12-3/TRBV12-4; CDR3 protein: ASGSASGGTQY
CDR3 length: 12; J gene: TRBJ1-4; V gene: TRBV7-9; CDR3 protein: ASSLNGWDEKLF
CDR3 length: 13; J gene: TRBJ2-4; V gene: TRBV6-5; CDR3 protein: ASSYSGRGLNIQY
CDR3 length: 17; J gene: TRBJ2-1; V gene: TRBV4-1; CDR3 protein: ASSQAPGRQVSSYNEQF
CDR3 length: 11; J gene: TRBJ2-5; V gene: TRBV12-3/TRBV12-4; CDR3 protein: ASRTAGLKTQY
CDR3 length: 8; J gene: TRBJ2-5; V gene: TRBV29-1; CDR3 protein: SVAPETQY
CDR3 length: 13; J gene: TRBJ1-1; V gene: TRBV7-8; CDR3 protein: ASSQQDSLNTEAF
CDR3 length: 13; J gene: TRBJ2-7; V gene: TRBV13; CDR3 protein: ASSLDRTGDYEQY
CDR3 length: 14; J gene: TRBJ2-3; V gene: TRBV5-5; CDR3 protein: ASSFWAGGSTDTQY
CDR3 length: 13; J gene: TRBJ1-2; V gene: TRBV6-5; CDR3 protein: ASKKETIRGYGYT
CDR3 length: 12; J gene: TRBJ2-1; V gene: TRBV29-1; CDR3 protein: SVDETSGYNEQF
CDR3 length: 11; J gene: TRBJ1-2; V gene: TRBV6-5; CDR3 protein: ASAPQIHYGYT
CDR3 length: 12; J gene: TRBJ2-2; V gene: TRBV20-1; CDR3 protein: SARYRGNTGELF
CDR3 length: 12; J gene: TRBJ2-5; V gene: TRBV4-1; CDR3 protein: ASSRDIGKETQY
CDR3 length: 11; J gene: TRBJ1-1; V gene: TRBV7-9; CDR3 protein: ASSYLWGAEAF